One sample yielded the 23 T cell receptor beta chains listed below, sequenced in a study of blood T cell repertoires in COVID-19. Clones were sequenced by immunoSEQ multiplex PCR, and TCRdb holds only the in-frame ones, with some missing. The table records hundreds of thousands of clones, about 86% of them present only once. Sequenced material: PBMCs or T cells enriched from blood (not recorded which). These TCRs come from a man aged 25 to 40 with acute COVID-19.

The chain couples TRBV9 to TRBJ2-5; 8 nucleotides agree with TRBD2. The CDR3 extends over 15 amino acids. Germline V gene lookup returns CDR1 SGDLS and CDR2 YYNGEE. J was trimmed by 5 bases and V by 1 base; bases with no gene match: 7. CDR3 region: CASSVTGTRVETQYF. The DNA for the CDR3 is TGTGCCAGCAGCGTAACCGGGACTAGAGTGGAGACCCAGTACTTC.

CDR3 DNA sequence: TGTGCCAGTAGTCCGACTTCTGGAAACACCATATATTTT. Amino acids: CASSPTSGNTIYF. This chain joins TRBV19 and TRBJ1-3; D remains ambiguous. The germline V gene has CDR1 LNHDA and CDR2 SQIVND (reference sequence). Trimming took 5 bases from V and 1 from J, leaving 6 bases between them. There are 13 residues in the CDR3.

This rearrangement joins TRBV28 to TRBJ1-1; D gene ambiguous. The ends were cut back, 6 bases at V and 2 bases at J, with 10 bases in the middle. Germline V gene sequence: CDR1 MDHEN, CDR2 SYDVKM. The CDR3 length is 13 residues. CDR3 sequence: CASSRERNTEAFF. DNA for the CDR3: TGTGCCAGCAGCCGGGAGCGTAACACTGAAGCTTTCTTT.

V usage is TRBV21-1 and J usage is TRBJ2-7; the table's TRBD1 call for D was not verified on the DNA. TRBV21-1 is annotated as a pseudogene. The CDR3 is 15 residues long. The CDR3 DNA reads as TGTGCCAGCAGCCCTCCCAGGGACAGTTCCTACGAGCAGTACGTC. It translates to CASSPPRDSSYEQYV.

The rearrangement uses TRBV10-1 and TRBJ2-5; 10 nucleotides align to TRBD2. V trimming: 3 bases; J trimming: 10 bases; junction bases outside the gene matches: 8. The CDR3 spans 14 residues. CDR1 WNHNN and CDR2 SYGVQD come from the germline V gene (reference sequence). The CDR3 is CASSDGSSGSRQYF. CDR3 DNA: TGCGCCAGCAGTGATGGGTCTAGCGGGAGCCGCCAGTACTTC.

The V and J genes are TRBV27 and TRBJ1-2; tentatively, D is TRBD1 (6 bases). Germline lookup yields CDR1 MNHEY and CDR2 SMNVEV (reference sequence). Trimming cost V 8 bases and J 2 bases, with 12 bases left between them. The CDR3 spans 13 residues. CDR3 in DNA: TGTGCCAGCGGGTACAGGGAAAACTATGGCTACACCTTC. Translated, it gives CASGYRENYGYTF.

This clone was recorded once. The chain has TRBV2 and TRBJ1-6; 8 positions agree with TRBD1. With V trimmed by 8 bases and J by 6 bases, 3 bases remained unmatched. Germline CDR1 SNHLY, CDR2 FYNNEI. The CDR3 sequence is 13 residues long. CDR3 nucleotide sequence: TGTGCCAGCGGGACAGGAGCTAATTCACCCCTCCACTTT. Its translation: CASGTGANSPLHF. Combining the CDR3 with reference TRBV2 and TRBJ1-6 gives the whole variable domain EPEVTQTPSHQVTQMGQEVILRCVPISNHLYFYWYRQILGQKVEFLVSFYNNEISEKSEIFDDQFSVERPDGSNFTLKIRSTKLEDSAMYFCASGTGANSPLHFGNGTRLTVT.

This clone was seen just once. The chain is built from TRBV20-1 and TRBJ2-5; no clear D gene. V lost 5 bases and J 2 bases, leaving 6 bases between the germline ends. Germline assignment: CDR1 DFQATT and CDR2 SNEGSKA (reference sequence). The length of the CDR3 is 11 residues. CDR3 amino acids: CSAAQQETQYF. In DNA, the CDR3 is TGCAGTGCTGCCCAGCAAGAGACCCAGTACTTC.

A few counts support this clone. This rearrangement joins TRBV7-9 to TRBJ2-2, with TRBD2 as a possible D gene (6 bases). CDR1 SEHNR and CDR2 FQNEAQ come from the germline V gene (reference sequence). This CDR3 is built from 13 residues. V lost 1 base, J lost 7 bases, and 7 bases lay in between. Here the CDR3 reads CASSLEGGGELFF. The CDR3 bases are TGTGCCAGCAGCTTAGAGGGAGGCGGGGAGCTGTTTTTT.

The gene calls are TRBV5-1 and TRBJ2-2, with D perhaps matching TRBD1 (6 bases). Germline assignment: CDR1 SGHRS and CDR2 YFSETQ. V lost 2 bases and J 0 bases, leaving 8 bases between the germline ends. The CDR3 is 15 amino acids. CDR3: CASSLGQTNTGELFF. The CDR3 coding sequence is TGCGCCAGCAGCTTAGGACAGACGAACACCGGGGAGCTGTTTTTT.

This sequence joins TRBV11-3 and TRBJ1-1; 8 positions agree with TRBD1. V shed 1 base and J 1 base; nucleotides not matched to a gene: 8. CDR1 is SGHNT, CDR2 YENEEA, per germline. The CDR3 totals 17 residues. The CDR3 nucleotides read TGTGCCAGCAGCTTAGGAGACAGGGGAAGAGGGAACACTGAAGCTTTCTTT. As protein: CASSLGDRGRGNTEAFF.

About this clone: This specimen includes other DNA sequences encoding the same CDR3. V and J are TRBV9 and TRBJ2-2, with TRBD2 identical over 10 bases. Trimming took 4 bases from V and 1 from J; bases not matched to a gene: 4. The germline gives CDR1 SGDLS, CDR2 YYNGEE. The CDR3 is 16 residues long. CDR3 nucleotide sequence: TGTGCCAGCAGCACCCGGACTAGCGGGAACACCGGGGAGCTGTTTTTT. It codes for CASSTRTSGNTGELFF. The variable domain in full, with the rest retrieved from reference TRBV9 and TRBJ2-2, is DSGVTQTPKHLITATGQRVTLRCSPRSGDLSVYWYQQSLDQGLQFLIQYYNGEERAKGNILERFSAQQFPDLHSELNLSSLELGDSALYFCASSTRTSGNTGELFFGEGSRLTVL.

J is TRBJ1-2 and V is TRBV7-2; 7 positions match TRBD1. Trimming removed 5 bases from V and 1 base from J; junction bases left unmatched: 7. CDR3 size: 15 residues. Germline lookup yields CDR1 SGHTA and CDR2 FQGNSA. The CDR3 protein is CASSTRQGNNYGYTF. The CDR3 DNA reads TGTGCCAGCAGCACCCGACAGGGAAATAACTATGGCTACACCTTC.

V gene TRBV7-9 combines with J gene TRBJ2-1, with 10 bases lining up with TRBD2. The CDR3 consists of 17 residues. CDR1 is SEHNR, CDR2 FQNEAQ, per germline (reference sequence). With V trimmed by 1 base and J by 4 bases, 7 bases remained unmatched. The CDR3 DNA reads TGTGCCAGCAGCTTAGACCACAGCGGGGGGGCTTACAATGAGCAGTTCTTC. Its protein product is CASSLDHSGGAYNEQFF.

This chain connects TRBV19 to TRBJ2-5; 7 nucleotides line up with TRBD1. Germline V CDR1 and CDR2: LNHDA, SQIVND (reference sequence). This CDR3 comprises 14 residues. V was pared by 5 bases and J by 4 bases, with 7 bases of the junction left unmatched. The CDR3 DNA follows: TGTGCCAGTAGTCTAACAGGGGTCCGAGAGACCCAGTACTTC. This gives the protein CASSLTGVRETQYF.

The rearrangement joins TRBV2 to TRBJ1-5; no clear D gene. This CDR3 region has 14 residues. Between the trimmed V and J ends, which lost 1 base and 3 bases, there was a span of 7 bases. Germline V gives CDR1 SNHLY, CDR2 FYNNEI. The CDR3 bases are TGTGCCAGCAGTGAAGGGGCCGCCAATCAGCCCCAGCATTTT. This gives the protein CASSEGAANQPQHF.

The J gene is TRBJ2-7, the V gene TRBV11-2; a weak D match, TRBD1 (5 bases). This CDR3 is 13 amino acids long. Germline V gene sequence: CDR1 SGHAT, CDR2 FQNNGV. Trimming pared 5 bases from V and 3 bases from J, leaving 11 bases between. CDR3: CASSRDSIYEQYV. The CDR3 nucleotides read TGTGCCAGCAGCCGAGACAGCATCTACGAGCAGTACGTC.

The chain couples TRBV29-1 to TRBJ1-4; tentative D call: TRBD1 (5 bases). Germline CDR1 SQVTM, CDR2 ANQGSEA. V lost 7 bases and J 7 bases, leaving 16 bases between the germline ends. This CDR3 has 13 residues. Written as DNA, the CDR3 is TGCAGCGCCAGGGTAGGGGCAGGTGAAAAACTGTTTTTT. Translated, it gives CSARVGAGEKLFF. The variable domain in full, completed from reference TRBV29-1 and TRBJ1-4, reads SAVISQKPSRDICQRGTSLTIQCQVDSQVTMMFWYRQQPGQSLTLIATANQGSEATYESGFVIDKFPISRPNLTFSTLTVSNMSPEDSSIYLCSARVGAGEKLFFGSGTQLSVL.

The V call is TRBV30, the J call TRBJ1-5; a possible D gene is TRBD1 (6 bases). Germline V gene data show CDR1 as GTSNPN and CDR2 as SVGIG (reference sequence). Trimming removed 3 bases from V and 7 bases from J, with 13 bases in between. CDR3 size: 13 residues. The CDR3 spells CAWSVGGKQPQHF. The CDR3 nucleotides are TGTGCCTGGAGCGTAGGGGGTAAGCAGCCCCAGCATTTT.

The rearrangement joins TRBV1 to TRBJ2-7; the D call TRBD1 from the table was never checked on the DNA. TRBV1 is a pseudogene segment. The CDR3 contains 13 residues. The CDR3 nucleotides are TGCACCAGCAGCCTAGATTTTGGGACAGTAAAGTACGTC. It codes for CTSSLDFGTVKYV.

The chain couples TRBV7-9 to TRBJ1-2, with a tentative D call TRBD1 (6 bases). Germline values: CDR1 SEHNR, CDR2 FQNEAQ (reference sequence). The CDR3 runs to 14 residues. V lost 6 bases and J lost 8, with 19 bases in between. CDR3 nucleotide sequence: TGTGCCAGCAGGCCAGGGGAATACGTCGGGGGCTACACCTTC. It translates to CASRPGEYVGGYTF.

This chain connects TRBV4-1 to TRBJ2-3, with D hard to call. V gave up 0 bases and J gave up 4 bases, with 8 bases separating them. CDR1 is MGHRA and CDR2 is YSYEKL in the germline V gene. This CDR3 region has 14 residues. CDR3 nucleotide sequence: TGCGCCAGCAGCCAAGATCCGCGAGCAGATACGCAGTATTTT. This encodes CASSQDPRADTQYF.

The genes are TRBV19 and TRBJ2-2; 9 nucleotides align to TRBD2. CDR3 length equals 15 residues. Germline V gene lookup returns CDR1 LNHDA and CDR2 SQIVND (reference sequence). V lost 5 bases to trimming and J lost 6 bases; unmatched junction nucleotides: 7. CDR3 coding DNA: TGTGCCAGTAGTCTCGGACCTAGCGGGGCCGGGGAGCTGTTTTTT. Its translation: CASSLGPSGAGELFF.